This T cell receptor beta chain was documented in a study of control samples from healthy donors and cancer patients. Sequencing was performed with immunoSEQ multiplex PCR; in TCRdb, only in-frame clones are kept and a portion is missing. The data show more than 120,000 clones, 91% seen once. The length of the CDR3 is 15 residues. CDR1 is MDHEN, CDR2 SYDVKM, per germline. Trimming stripped 2 bases from V and 5 bases from J, with 16 bases between. The genes are TRBV28 and TRBJ2-7; D remains ambiguous. Sequencing used blood. The TCR was taken from a young man in good health. CDR3: CASSLEATLPHEQYF. CDR3 DNA: TGTGCCAGCAGTTTAGAGGCGACACTACCCCACGAGCAGTACTTC.